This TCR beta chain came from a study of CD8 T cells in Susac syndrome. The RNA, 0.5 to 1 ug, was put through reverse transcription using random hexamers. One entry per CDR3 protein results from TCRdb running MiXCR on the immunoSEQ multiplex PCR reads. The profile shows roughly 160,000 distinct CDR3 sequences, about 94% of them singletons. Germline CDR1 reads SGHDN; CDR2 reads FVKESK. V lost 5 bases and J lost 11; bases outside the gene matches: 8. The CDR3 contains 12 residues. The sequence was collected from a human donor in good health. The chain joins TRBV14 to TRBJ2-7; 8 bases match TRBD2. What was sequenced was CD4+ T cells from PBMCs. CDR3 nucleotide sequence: TGTGCCAGCAGCTCTCGATCGGGGGGGAAGTACTTC. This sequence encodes CASSSRSGGKYF.